The entry below describes one TCR beta chain. Its antigen is as yet unknown. These data belong to a study of cytomegalovirus exposure and HLA in healthy donors. Study-level findings and limits: An apparent linkage of common viral pathogens to several of the most significant clusters emerged in a later analysis. Reports indicate that TCR beta sequences accurately predicted the HLA-A and HLA-B alleles of most subjects.

This CDR3 spans 14 amino acids. Between the trimmed V and J ends, which lost 6 bases and 4 bases, there was a span of 13 bases. Germline-derived CDR1 and CDR2 are MNHNY and SVGAGI (reference sequence). PCR was performed using 60 Vbeta and 13 Jbeta primers. TCRdb's table, derived via immunoSEQ multiplex PCR, lists solely in-frame clones and lacks some. The data show 15,000 to 20,000 clones, 60% to 80% seen once. This chain joins TRBV6-6 and TRBJ1-5; D might be TRBD1 (6 bases). The sample consisted of PBMCs. This TCR derives from a man younger than 35 in good health and CMV-seronegative. CDR3 nucleotides: TGTGCCAGCAGAATTTTCACAGGGAATCAGCCCCAGCATTTT. Amino acid sequence: CASRIFTGNQPQHF.